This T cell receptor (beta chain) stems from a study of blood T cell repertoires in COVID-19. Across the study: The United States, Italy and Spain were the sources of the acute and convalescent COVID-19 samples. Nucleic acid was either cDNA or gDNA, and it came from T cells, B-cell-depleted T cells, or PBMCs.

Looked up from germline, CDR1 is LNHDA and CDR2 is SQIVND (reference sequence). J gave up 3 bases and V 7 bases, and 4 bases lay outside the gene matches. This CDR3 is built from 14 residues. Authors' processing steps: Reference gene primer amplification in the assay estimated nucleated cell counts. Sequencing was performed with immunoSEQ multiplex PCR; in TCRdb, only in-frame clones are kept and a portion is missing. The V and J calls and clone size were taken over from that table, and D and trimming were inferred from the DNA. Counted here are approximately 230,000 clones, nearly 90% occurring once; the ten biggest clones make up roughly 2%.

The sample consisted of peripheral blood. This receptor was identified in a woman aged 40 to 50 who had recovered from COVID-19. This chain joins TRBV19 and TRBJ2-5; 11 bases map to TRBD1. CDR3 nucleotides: TGTGCCAGTACCCCGGGACAGGGGGAAGAGACCCAGTACTTC. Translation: CASTPGQGEETQYF.